This T cell receptor (beta chain) derives from a study of blood T cell repertoires in COVID-19. The method was immunoSEQ multiplex PCR; TCRdb's version includes in-frame clones alone and lacks a portion of them. The sample has 200,000 to 250,000 clones; less than 85% are singletons. Trimming removed 1 base from V and 6 bases from J, with 13 bases in between. Germline-derived CDR1 and CDR2 are SNHLY and FYNNEI. The CDR3 is 15 amino acids. This sequence was found in a woman in her 70s with active or convalescent COVID-19. Sequences were obtained from peripheral blood. This chain links TRBV2 with TRBJ2-1; possible D gene TRBD1, 5 bases. The CDR3 loop is CASSEGQTSLNEQFF. The CDR3 region has the DNA TGTGCCAGCAGTGAAGGACAGACAAGCCTCAATGAGCAGTTCTTC.